This T cell receptor (beta chain) was retrieved from a study of T cell repertoires in cytomegalovirus infection. Study at large: It was recently identified HLA-C-restricted and well-studied HLA-B-restricted CMV epitopes that the study used. From public TCR beta signatures came an indication of both CMV infection and matching HLA type.

This clonotype has only a few counts. Its antigen is undetermined. TCRdb fed the reads into MiXCR, producing one record per CDR3 protein. The data show tens of thousands of distinct CDR3 sequences, with roughly 21% seen just once and 65% to 75% held by the top ten. Germline V lookup: CDR1 KGHDR, CDR2 SFDVKD. The CDR3 consists of 18 residues. Trimming took off 4 bases at V and 4 bases at J, with 22 bases between the two ends. This TCR came from a human donor in good health (CMV status not recorded). Some clones in this sample may be carry-over from other donors' samples. This specimen was CD8+ T cells from cultured PBMCs, taken from culture after CMV antigen stimulation. The chain joins TRBV24-1 to TRBJ2-1; D might be TRBD2 (6 bases). CDR3 nucleotide sequence: TGTGCCACCAGTGACGGGGAAGCGCGCGGGGAAACTTACAATGAGCAGTTCTTC. Translating gives CATSDGEARGETYNEQFF.